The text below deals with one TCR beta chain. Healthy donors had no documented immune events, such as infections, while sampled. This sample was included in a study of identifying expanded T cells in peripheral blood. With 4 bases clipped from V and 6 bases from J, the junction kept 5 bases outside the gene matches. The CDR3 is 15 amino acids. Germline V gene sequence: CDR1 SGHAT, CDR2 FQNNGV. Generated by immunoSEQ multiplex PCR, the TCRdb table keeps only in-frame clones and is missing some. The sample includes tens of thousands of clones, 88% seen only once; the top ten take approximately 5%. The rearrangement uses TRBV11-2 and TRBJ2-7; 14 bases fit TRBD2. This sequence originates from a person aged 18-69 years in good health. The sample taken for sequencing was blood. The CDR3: CASSSGTSGSFEQYF. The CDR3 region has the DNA TGTGCCAGCAGCTCCGGGACTAGCGGGAGTTTCGAGCAGTACTTC.